The 28 T cell receptor beta chains below all came from one sample that was sequenced in a study of STAT5B mutations in CD4+ large granular lymphocyte leukemia. Clones were read by immunoSEQ multiplex PCR, and TCRdb kept only the in-frame ones, dropping some. Of under 35,000 clones in the sample, approximately 76% were seen once. What was sequenced was CD4+ T cells from blood buffy coats. The receptors stem from a human donor in good health.

The CDR3 sequence: CAWSTFDPSSYNEQFF. For the CDR3, the DNA is TGTGCCTGGAGTACCTTCGACCCCAGCTCCTACAATGAGCAGTTCTTC. This chain links TRBV30 with TRBJ2-1; D is unclear. V was clipped by 2 bases and J by 0 bases, with 14 bases between them. Germline CDR1 and CDR2: GTSNPN and SVGIG (reference sequence). The CDR3 contains 16 residues.

The CDR3 DNA reads as TGTGCCAGCAGCGAGGGACAGGCTTATCAGCCCCAGCATTTT. Its protein product is CASSEGQAYQPQHF. The chain joins TRBV7-9 to TRBJ1-5, with 8 bases fitting TRBD1. Trimming took 5 bases from V and 5 from J; bases not matched to a gene: 5. In germline, CDR1 is SEHNR, CDR2 FQNEAQ (reference sequence). CDR3 size: 14 residues. Together with reference TRBV7-9 and TRBJ1-5, the CDR3 gives the full variable domain: DTGVSQNPRHKITKRGQNVTFRCDPISEHNRLYWYRQTLGQGPEFLTYFQNEAQLEKSRLLSDRFSAERPKGSFSTLEIQRTEQGDSAMYLCASSEGQAYQPQHFGDGTRLSIL.

V and J are TRBV11-3 and TRBJ2-7; D possibly matches TRBD1 or TRBD2 (5 bases each). Germline-derived CDR1 and CDR2 are SGHNT and YENEEA. With 0 bases removed from V and 1 base from J, the gap between germline ends came to 10 bases. This CDR3 has 15 residues. The CDR3 reads CASSLDGGSSYEQYF. CDR3 nucleotides: TGTGCCAGCAGCTTAGATGGGGGTTCGTCCTACGAGCAGTACTTC.

This chain connects TRBV7-8 to TRBJ1-6, with 7 bases that match TRBD1. V was clipped by 5 bases and J by 1 base; unmatched bases: 8. The CDR3 contains 17 residues. Per the germline V gene, CDR1 is SGHVS and CDR2 is FQNEAQ. The CDR3 bases are TGTGCCAGCAGCCCCGGGAGGGGGCAGTCCTATAATTCACCCCTCCACTTT. Translated, it gives CASSPGRGQSYNSPLHF.

This clone was seen only once. The chain carries TRBV29-1 and TRBJ1-3; D gene unclear. V was shortened by 1 base and J by 1 base, with 8 bases between the two germline ends. This CDR3 region has 14 residues. Germline lookup yields CDR1 SQVTM and CDR2 ANQGSEA. The CDR3 nucleotides read TGCAGCGTTGAAGTTATGGGTTCTGGAAACACCATATATTTT. As protein: CSVEVMGSGNTIYF.

The chain couples TRBV6-6 to TRBJ1-2; D unclear. This CDR3 is 14 amino acids long. Germline V gene data show CDR1 as MNHNY and CDR2 as SVGAGI (reference sequence). V was trimmed by 8 bases and J by 2 bases, leaving 15 bases between them. The CDR3 DNA sequence: TGTGCCAGCCTACCCTCAGGAACCAACTATGGCTACACCTTC. Translating it yields CASLPSGTNYGYTF.

CDR3 DNA sequence: TGCGCCAGCAGCTTGGAACCAGGGGGAGAGACCCAGTACTTC. This encodes CASSLEPGGETQYF. The rearrangement links TRBV5-1 to TRBJ2-5; 7 bases line up with TRBD1. Germline-derived CDR1 and CDR2 are SGHRS and YFSETQ. The trim removed 0 bases at V and 4 bases at J, leaving 3 bases unmatched. The CDR3 has 14 amino acids.

This chain connects TRBV5-4 to TRBJ1-2; D uncertain. CDR1 is SGHNT, CDR2 YYREEE, per germline (reference sequence). The CDR3 totals 11 residues. Trimming took off 3 bases at V and 8 bases at J, with 8 bases between the two ends. The CDR3 DNA follows: TGTGCCAGCAGCTCCTTTGGAGGCTACACCTTC. This sequence encodes CASSSFGGYTF.

This chain uses TRBV9 with TRBJ1-1, with D possibly TRBD1 on 5 matching bases. The CDR3 has 14 residues. Germline-derived CDR1 and CDR2 are SGDLS and YYNGEE. V was clipped by 0 bases and J by 1 base, with 7 bases between them. The CDR3 is CASSVGQGNTEAFF. The CDR3 nucleotides read TGTGCCAGCAGCGTAGGGCAGGGGAACACTGAAGCTTTCTTT.

The gene calls are TRBV5-1 and TRBJ1-4; D might be TRBD1 (6 bases). This CDR3 region has 16 residues. Germline V gene lookup returns CDR1 SGHRS and CDR2 YFSETQ. The V gene lost 4 bases and the J gene lost 5 bases, with 18 bases spanning the gap. The CDR3 here is CASSPGVAGVNEKLFF. CDR3 sequence (DNA): TGCGCCAGCAGCCCAGGGGTGGCAGGGGTGAATGAAAAACTGTTTTTT.

The chain has TRBV10-1 and TRBJ1-1, with D unclear. This CDR3 comprises 15 residues. Between the trimmed V and J ends, which lost 6 bases and 1 base, there was a span of 15 bases. Germline values: CDR1 WNHNN, CDR2 SYGVQD (reference sequence). The CDR3 loop reads CASRDGRYPNTEAFF. The CDR3 DNA is TGCGCCAGCAGGGACGGACGATATCCGAACACTGAAGCTTTCTTT.

The chain couples TRBV5-1 to TRBJ1-1; D gene unclear. This CDR3 region has 15 residues. Trimming took 0 bases from V and 0 from J, leaving 9 bases between them. Germline V gene lookup returns CDR1 SGHRS and CDR2 YFSETQ. The CDR3 protein is CASSLAGNMNTEAFF. CDR3 nucleotides: TGCGCCAGCAGCTTGGCCGGGAACATGAACACTGAAGCTTTCTTT. Variable domain in full (rest from reference TRBV5-1 and TRBJ1-1): KAGVTQTPRYLIKTRGQQVTLSCSPISGHRSVSWYQQTPGQGLQFLFEYFSETQRNKGNFPGRFSGRQFSNSRSEMNVSTLELGDSALYLCASSLAGNMNTEAFFGQGTRLTVV.

The V and J genes are TRBV5-1 and TRBJ2-5, with D possibly TRBD1 on 6 matching bases. Trimming took off 3 bases at V and 2 bases at J, with 8 bases between the two ends. The CDR3 runs to 13 residues. Per germline, CDR1 SGHRS and CDR2 YFSETQ. The CDR3 loop reads CASSSGDQETQYF. CDR3 DNA sequence: TGCGCCAGCAGCTCAGGGGATCAAGAGACCCAGTACTTC.

The chain recombines TRBV5-4 with TRBJ2-1, with D hard to call. Trimming took off 5 bases at V and 0 bases at J, with 12 bases between the two ends. CDR1 is SGHNT and CDR2 is YYREEE in the germline V gene (reference sequence). The CDR3 extends over 15 amino acids. The CDR3 DNA sequence: TGTGCCAGCAGTCCCGACTTTAGCTCCTACAATGAGCAGTTCTTC. It encodes CASSPDFSSYNEQFF.

The J gene is TRBJ1-5, the V gene TRBV6-1; perhaps TRBD1 as D (5 bases). Germline loops: CDR1 MNHNS, CDR2 SASEGT. The CDR3 extends over 14 amino acids. Trimming cost V 1 base and J 6 bases, with 10 bases left between them. The CDR3 DNA follows: TGTGCCAGCAGTGAAGTGGGGGTTGTTCAGCCCCAGCATTTT. Its translation: CASSEVGVVQPQHF.

V and J are TRBV11-3 and TRBJ2-6; D remains unclear. Germline V CDR1 and CDR2: SGHNT, YENEEA. The CDR3 extends over 14 amino acids. Trimming took 8 bases from V and 4 from J, leaving 12 bases between them. As DNA, the CDR3 is TGTGCCAGCGGACCGACGGCCGGGGCCAACGTCCTGACTTTC. Its protein product is CASGPTAGANVLTF.

The chain carries TRBV9 and TRBJ2-5, with D perhaps matching TRBD2 (6 bases). V was cut by 4 bases and J by 2 bases, with 15 bases left in between. Germline V gives CDR1 SGDLS, CDR2 YYNGEE. The CDR3 totals 15 residues. CDR3 amino acids: CASSRSGRPQETQYF. CDR3 DNA: TGTGCCAGCAGCCGTAGCGGAAGACCACAAGAGACCCAGTACTTC.

This chain joins TRBV30 and TRBJ2-3; tentatively, D is TRBD1 (6 bases). V was trimmed by 2 bases and J by 2 bases, leaving 14 bases between them. The CDR3 sequence is 15 residues long. Germline CDR1 GTSNPN, CDR2 SVGIG (reference sequence). CDR3 sequence (DNA): TGTGCCTGGAGTAGGGGACACCAGATCACAGATACGCAGTATTTT. It specifies CAWSRGHQITDTQYF.

The chain links TRBV19 to TRBJ1-5; D is unresolved. CDR1 and CDR2 (germline): LNHDA, SQIVND (reference sequence). The CDR3 length is 16 residues. The V end was cut by 5 bases, the J end by 1 base, with 15 bases between. CDR3 coding DNA: TGTGCCAGTAGTCTGCAGGCGGATATGAGCAATCAGCCCCAGCATTTT. Its translation is CASSLQADMSNQPQHF. The full variable domain, completed using reference TRBV19 and TRBJ1-5, is DGGITQSPKYLFRKEGQNVTLSCEQNLNHDAMYWYRQDPGQGLRLIYYSQIVNDFQKGDIAEGYSVSREKKESFPLTVTSAQKNPTAFYLCASSLQADMSNQPQHFGDGTRLSIL.

CDR3 in DNA: TGTGCCAGCGAGAGCAGGATCGGCACTGAAGCTTTCTTT. Protein: CASESRIGTEAFF. The chain carries TRBV7-3 and TRBJ1-1, with D uncertain. CDR1 and CDR2 (germline): SGHTA, FQGTGA. V was shortened by 8 bases and J by 4 bases, with 14 bases between the two germline ends. The CDR3 runs to 13 residues.

This chain uses TRBV10-2 with TRBJ2-5; D may be TRBD1 or TRBD2 (5 bases each). Trimming left V 4 bases short and J 2 bases short, with 14 bases between. Germline V CDR1 and CDR2: WSHSY, SAAADI. The CDR3 length is 15 residues. The CDR3 DNA reads TGCGCCAGCAGTGGGGAGAGGGGAGCACAAGAGACCCAGTACTTC. Residues: CASSGERGAQETQYF.

V is TRBV5-1 and J is TRBJ2-5; D may be TRBD2 (7 bases). The CDR3 is 22 residues long. The germline V gene has CDR1 SGHRS and CDR2 YFSETQ. V lost 0 bases to trimming and J lost 2 bases, with 32 bases between them. The CDR3 reads CASSLASPSGGMGAGEQETQYF. DNA for the CDR3: TGCGCCAGCAGCTTGGCCAGTCCCTCTGGGGGCATGGGGGCGGGAGAGCAAGAGACCCAGTACTTC.

Details on this clone: One junction end does not reproduce the germline sequence, and a read error may be involved. The CDR3, as DNA: TGTGCTAGCAGCCCCGACAGGGTCCAAGAGACCCAGTACTTC. This sequence encodes CASSPDRVQETQYF. The chain couples TRBV7-7 to TRBJ2-5, with 7 bases lining up with TRBD1. The CDR3 runs 14 residues. CDR1 SSHAT and CDR2 FNYEAQ come from the germline V gene (reference sequence).

This clone was seen once. V usage is TRBV5-1 and J usage is TRBJ2-3, with D unclear. Germline-derived CDR1 and CDR2 are SGHRS and YFSETQ. The CDR3 contains 12 residues. V was shortened by 4 bases and J by 2 bases, with 5 bases between the two germline ends. In nucleotides, the CDR3 is TGCGCCAGCAGCCAAATCACAGATACGCAGTATTTT. Protein product: CASSQITDTQYF.

The chain employs TRBV7-8 and TRBJ2-1; the D is unclear. Germline lookup yields CDR1 SGHVS and CDR2 FQNEAQ. The CDR3 runs to 13 residues. Trimming left V 6 bases short and J 4 bases short, with 10 bases between. The DNA for the CDR3 is TGTGCCAGCAGACCCCGCGTATACAATGAGCAGTTCTTC. Protein sequence: CASRPRVYNEQFF.

This chain joins TRBV18 and TRBJ2-7, with a possible D match to TRBD2 (6 bases). In germline, CDR1 is KGHSH, CDR2 LQKENI. V lost 0 bases and J lost 3, with 12 bases in between. The CDR3 has 15 residues. Here the CDR3 reads CASSPPSGVGYEQYF. The DNA of the CDR3 is TGTGCCAGCTCACCACCGTCGGGGGTAGGCTACGAGCAGTACTTC.

In its sample, this clone was seen a few times. The rearrangement links TRBV7-3 to TRBJ2-2; D possibly corresponds to TRBD1 (6 bases). The CDR3 is 16 residues long. The V end lost 5 bases, the J end lost 1 base, and 14 bases lay between the germline ends. The germline gives CDR1 SGHTA, CDR2 FQGTGA. The CDR3 DNA reads TGTGCCAGCAGCCAGGGGTCAGGCGGGAACACCGGGGAGCTGTTTTTT. Its translation is CASSQGSGGNTGELFF.

A few counts support this clone. The chain joins TRBV7-2 to TRBJ1-6; TRBD1 might be the D (6 bases). The CDR3 covers 14 residues. Germline V gene lookup returns CDR1 SGHTA and CDR2 FQGNSA. V was cut by 4 bases and J by 8 bases, with 12 bases left in between. CDR3 protein: CASSSRGSHSPLHF. CDR3 nucleotides: TGTGCCAGCAGCTCCAGGGGATCGCATTCACCCCTCCACTTT. The full variable domain, its missing parts supplied by reference TRBV7-2 and TRBJ1-6, is GAGVSQSPSNKVTEKGKDVELRCDPISGHTALYWYRQSLGQGLEFLIYFQGNSAPDKSGLPSDRFSAERTGGSVSTLTIQRTQQEDSAVYLCASSSRGSHSPLHFGNGTRLTVT.